This TCR beta chain derives from a study of OX40 agonist ivuxolimab in advanced cancers. The study, taken as a whole, reports: Dose levels from 0.1 to 3.0 mg/kg saw CD4+ and CD8+ blood T cells expand clonally by week 6.

CDR1 MNHNY and CDR2 SVGAGI come from the germline V gene (reference sequence). The CDR3 is 15 amino acids. Trimming removed 0 bases from V and 5 bases from J, with 13 bases in between. Points on this clone: Antigen: not known.

Libraries were prepared by immunoSEQ multiplex PCR; TCRdb keeps only in-frame clonotypes and omits some of them. Of about 17,000 clones listed, around three quarters were seen once; the top ten hold approximately 15%. The sample in question was CD4+ or CD8+ T cells sorted from blood, obtained in a trial of the OX40 agonist ivuxolimab. This receptor was obtained from an adult with an advanced solid tumor such as melanoma, head and neck, liver or kidney cancer. The chain employs TRBV6-6 and TRBJ2-5; D is undetermined. CDR3 in DNA: TGTGCCAGCAGTTACTCGATTGGAGCCCTGGAGACCCAGTACTTC. Encoded protein: CASSYSIGALETQYF.